Listed below are T cell receptor beta chains from one sample, sequenced in a study of control samples from healthy donors and cancer patients. TCRdb's copy holds only in-frame clones and misses some; the assay was immunoSEQ multiplex PCR. The data hold about 170,000 clones, with just under 95% observed a single time. The sample was blood. The receptors here all came from a woman aged 60 to 75 in good health. CDR3s include the opening cysteine and the closing phenylalanine or tryptophan. D genes are given only for firm matches. Clone size is not always given. Where it is, it says once, few, many or a class for expanded clones.

abundance | d_gene | j_gene | v_gene | CDR3nt | CDR3aa
NA | NA | TRBJ1-1 | TRBV9 | TGTGCCAGCAGCGTAACAGCTAAGAACACTGAAGCTTTCTTT | CASSVTAKNTEAFF
NA | NA | TRBJ1-4 | TRBV7-9 | TGTGCCAGCAGCTTATTCGGCAGCCGTAATGAAAAACTGTTTTTT | CASSLFGSRNEKLFF
NA | TRBD1 | TRBJ1-2 | TRBV6-5 | TGTGCCAGCAGTTACATTCGGACAGGGGGAGGCTATGGCTACACCTTC | CASSYIRTGGGYGYTF
NA | TRBD2 | TRBJ2-5 | TRBV9 | TGTGCCAGCAGTAGCTACCGGGACTACCAACAAGAGACCCAGTACTTC | CASSSYRDYQQETQYF
NA | TRBD1 | TRBJ2-7 | TRBV19 | TGTGCCAGTAGTATCTCGGGACAGCTAACCTACGAGCAGTACTTC | CASSISGQLTYEQYF
NA | NA | TRBJ1-6 | TRBV5-4 | TGTGCCAGCAGCCCTCAGGGAGCTCAATCACCCCTCCACTTT | CASSPQGAQSPLHF
NA | TRBD1 | TRBJ1-6 | TRBV5-1 | TGCGCCAGCAGCCGAGGACAGGGTGGTAATTCACCCCTCCACTTT | CASSRGQGGNSPLHF
NA | TRBD2 | TRBJ2-5 | TRBV29-1 | TGCAGCGTTGATGGGACTAGCGGGCAAGAGACCCAGTACTTC | CSVDGTSGQETQYF
NA | NA | TRBJ1-6 | TRBV10-1 | TGCGCCAGCAGTTTTGTGCCGCACTCCTATAATTCACCCCTCCACTTT | CASSFVPHSYNSPLHF
NA | NA | TRBJ1-2 | TRBV3-1/TRBV3-2 | TGTGCCAGCAGCCAAGATCTCCAGAACTATGGCTACACCTTC | CASSQDLQNYGYTF
NA | NA | TRBJ1-1 | TRBV29-1 | TGCAGCGTTGAACGTCGTGGCGGGGGCCGGGGCACTGAAGCTTTCTTT | CSVERRGGGRGTEAFF
NA | NA | TRBJ2-6 | TRBV6-4 | TGTGCCAGCAGTCTCGAGAGCTCTGGGGCCAACGTCCTGACTTTC | CASSLESSGANVLTF
NA | NA | TRBJ1-1 | TRBV5-6 | TGTGCCAGCAGCTTTCGGGGACATCAGAACACTGAAGCTTTCTTT | CASSFRGHQNTEAFF
NA | NA | TRBJ1-1 | TRBV3-1/TRBV3-2 | TGTGCCAGCAGCCAACCGACAGGCGGTGCTGAAGCTTTCTTT | CASSQPTGGAEAFF
NA | TRBD2 | TRBJ2-7 | TRBV11-3 | TGTGCCAGCAGCCCCGGTAGCGGGGGACGATACGAGCAGTACTTC | CASSPGSGGRYEQYF
NA | NA | TRBJ2-7 | TRBV5-3 | TGTGCCAGAAGCGCCAAACCGTACGAGCAGTACTTC | CARSAKPYEQYF
NA | TRBD2 | TRBJ2-3 | TRBV9 | TGTGCCAGCAGCGTAGCGAGCGGGGGAGTGGATACGCAGTATTTT | CASSVASGGVDTQYF
NA | TRBD1 | TRBJ2-7 | TRBV5-4 | TGTGCCAGCAGCTTGGACCCTTCGGGACAGGGGACCTACGAGCAGTACTTC | CASSLDPSGQGTYEQYF
NA | TRBD2 | TRBJ2-5 | TRBV7-2 | TGTGCCAGCAGCTTAGGCGCTAGCGGGGGGTCCCAAGAGACCCAGTACTTC | CASSLGASGGSQETQYF
NA | TRBD1 | TRBJ1-2 | TRBV19 | TGTGCCAGTAGTCGGGACAGACCCTTCTATGGCTACACCTTC | CASSRDRPFYGYTF
NA | NA | TRBJ2-7 | TRBV12-3/TRBV12-4 | TGTGCCAGCAGCCTCAGGGTCGTCCACGAGCAGTACTTC | CASSLRVVHEQYF
NA | NA | TRBJ1-4 | TRBV7-2 | TGTGCCAGCAGCTTAGCGATCTCACCGGGGAGTGAAAAACTGTTTTTT | CASSLAISPGSEKLFF
NA | NA | TRBJ1-4 | TRBV6-5 | TGTGCCAGCAGTCGCAGGTACAAGAATGAAAAACTGTTTTTT | CASSRRYKNEKLFF
few | NA | TRBJ2-7 | TRBV19 | TGTGCCAGTAGTATAATGGACGGCACCTACGAGCAGTACTTC | CASSIMDGTYEQYF
NA | TRBD2 | TRBJ2-3 | TRBV2 | TGTGCCAGCAGCCCGTGGGGGGGAACAGATACGCAGTATTTT | CASSPWGGTDTQYF
NA | NA | TRBJ1-1 | TRBV4-2 | TGTGCCAGCAGCCAAGATAGGGAAGGCCGGAGGACTGAAGCTTTCTTT | CASSQDREGRRTEAFF
NA | TRBD1 | TRBJ1-1 | TRBV6-4 | TGTGCCAGCAGTGACGCAGGGGGAACTGAAGCTTTCTTT | CASSDAGGTEAFF
NA | TRBD1 | TRBJ2-7 | TRBV5-1 | TGCGCCAGCAGCTTCGGACAGGGGAGCGACGAGCAGTACTTC | CASSFGQGSDEQYF
NA | TRBD2 | TRBJ2-4 | TRBV5-4 | TGTGCCAGCAGCTTGGCAAATAGCGGGGTAGCCAAAAACATTCAGTACTTC | CASSLANSGVAKNIQYF
once | TRBD1 | TRBJ2-5 | TRBV24-1 | TGTGCCACCGGCCCTACAGGGGCAGAGACCCAGTACTTC | CATGPTGAETQYF
many | TRBD1 | TRBJ1-6 | TRBV19 | TGTGCCACCGCTACAACAGGGGGAAGGACACCCCTCCACTTT | CATATTGGRTPLHF
NA | TRBD1 | TRBJ1-4 | TRBV4-2 | TGTGCCAGCAGCCAAGACCGGGGGACAGGGGATGAAAAACTGTTTTTT | CASSQDRGTGDEKLFF
NA | NA | TRBJ2-5 | TRBV7-2 | TGTGCCAGCAGTCACGCCGGGGGGCACGAAGAGACCCAGTACTTC | CASSHAGGHEETQYF
NA | NA | TRBJ2-4 | TRBV10-3 | TGTGCCATCAGTGAGCCCAACAATTTAGCCAAAAACATTCAGTACTTC | CAISEPNNLAKNIQYF
NA | NA | TRBJ1-6 | TRBV12-3/TRBV12-4 | TGTGCCAGCAGCGGTGCGGGATCACCCCTCCACTTT | CASSGAGSPLHF
NA | NA | TRBJ1-5 | TRBV12-3/TRBV12-4 | TGTGCCAGCAGTTTAGACGGGTATCAGCCCCAGCATTTT | CASSLDGYQPQHF
NA | TRBD2 | TRBJ2-5 | TRBV19 | TGTGCCAGTAGGAGAGGGACTAGCGAGGTGATAGGGACCCAGTACTTC | CASRRGTSEVIGTQYF
NA | NA | TRBJ1-3 | TRBV4-1 | TGCGCCAGCAGCCAAGCTGGGCGGACAGTAGGAAACACCATATATTTT | CASSQAGRTVGNTIYF
NA | NA | TRBJ1-4 | TRBV19 | TGTGCCAGTAGTATAGACGGAAAACTGTTTTTT | CASSIDGKLFF
NA | NA | TRBJ2-7 | TRBV5-6 | TGTGCCAGCAGCTTGTTGGGGAAGGGCAACTCCTACGAGCAGTACTTC | CASSLLGKGNSYEQYF
NA | NA | TRBJ2-3 | TRBV7-3 | TGTGCCAGCAGCCCGAGCAGGGGATTCACAGATACGCAGTATTTT | CASSPSRGFTDTQYF
once | NA | TRBJ1-1 | TRBV14 | TGTGCCAGCAGCCACCAATACAGGGACACTGAAGCTTTCTTT | CASSHQYRDTEAFF
NA | NA | TRBJ2-3 | TRBV12-3/TRBV12-4 | TGTGCCAGCAGTTTTCCTAGCACAGATACGCAGTATTTT | CASSFPSTDTQYF
NA | NA | TRBJ1-2 | TRBV18 | TGTGCCAGCTCACCACTTGTTGATTACGGCTATGGCTACACCTTC | CASSPLVDYGYGYTF